Shown below are 6 T cell receptor beta chains from a single sample sequenced in a study of T-cell memory formation after mild COVID-19. Via MiXCR, TCRdb re-called the 5' RACE reads, giving one row per CDR3 protein. The data hold around 530,000 distinct CDR3 sequences, with about a fifth observed a single time. Sequencing was performed on PBMCs or a T cell subset sorted from them (not recorded which). These receptors all stem from an adult woman who had mild COVID-19 (a few samples of this study predate the infection). Cell type and time point are not known.

In DNA, the CDR3 is TGTGCCAGCAGCTTATTGCAGGGAGAGACCCAGTACTTC. Protein sequence: CASSLLQGETQYF. This chain links TRBV7-3 with TRBJ2-5, with a possible D match to TRBD1 (5 bases). With 2 bases removed from V and 4 bases from J, the gap between germline ends came to 8 bases. In germline, CDR1 is SGHTA, CDR2 FQGTGA. The CDR3 runs 13 residues.

This chain connects TRBV2 to TRBJ2-7; maybe TRBD1 (6 bases). CDR3 length: 12 amino acids. V dropped 7 bases and J dropped 5 bases, with 12 bases sitting between them. Germline values: CDR1 SNHLY, CDR2 FYNNEI. Here the CDR3 DNA reads TGTGCCAGCACGAGGGGGTTAAACGAGCAGTACTTC. Translated: CASTRGLNEQYF. Variable domain in full (rest from reference TRBV2 and TRBJ2-7): EPEVTQTPSHQVTQMGQEVILRCVPISNHLYFYWYRQILGQKVEFLVSFYNNEISEKSEIFDDQFSVERPDGSNFTLKIRSTKLEDSAMYFCASTRGLNEQYFGPGTRLTVT.

This rearrangement joins TRBV20-1 to TRBJ2-3; no definite D call. Per germline, CDR1 DFQATT and CDR2 SNEGSKA (reference sequence). The CDR3 consists of 12 residues. Trimming removed 4 bases at V and 2 bases at J, with 7 bases between. The CDR3 here is CSAISDTDTQYF. The CDR3 DNA is TGCAGTGCTATAAGCGACACAGATACGCAGTATTTT.

This clonotype was seen repeatedly, ten times or more. The chain uses TRBV7-6 and TRBJ2-6, with no clear D. Between the trimmed V and J ends, which lost 4 bases and 2 bases, there was a span of 9 bases. Germline CDR1 SGHVS, CDR2 FNYEAQ. CDR3 size: 15 residues. Here the CDR3 reads CASSYGSTGANVLTF. As DNA, the CDR3 is TGTGCCAGCAGCTACGGGTCTACTGGGGCCAACGTCCTGACTTTC.

This clonotype was recorded once. This rearrangement joins TRBV7-2 to TRBJ1-2; TRBD1 aligns across 7 bases. After removal of 3 bases from V and 7 bases from J, the junction contained 8 bases not matched to a gene. This CDR3 comprises 14 residues. The germline gives CDR1 SGHTA, CDR2 FQGNSA. The CDR3 sequence: CASSFAGGLGGYTF. Here the CDR3 DNA reads TGTGCCAGCAGCTTTGCAGGGGGGCTAGGTGGCTACACCTTC.

The chain carries TRBV2 and TRBJ2-3; D may be TRBD2 (5 bases). Deletions cut 3 bases from V and 2 bases from J, with 9 bases between. CDR1 is SNHLY, CDR2 FYNNEI, per germline. The CDR3 extends over 14 amino acids. CDR3 sequence: CASSDTGITDTQYF. The CDR3 bases are TGTGCCAGCAGTGACACGGGGATCACAGATACGCAGTATTTT.